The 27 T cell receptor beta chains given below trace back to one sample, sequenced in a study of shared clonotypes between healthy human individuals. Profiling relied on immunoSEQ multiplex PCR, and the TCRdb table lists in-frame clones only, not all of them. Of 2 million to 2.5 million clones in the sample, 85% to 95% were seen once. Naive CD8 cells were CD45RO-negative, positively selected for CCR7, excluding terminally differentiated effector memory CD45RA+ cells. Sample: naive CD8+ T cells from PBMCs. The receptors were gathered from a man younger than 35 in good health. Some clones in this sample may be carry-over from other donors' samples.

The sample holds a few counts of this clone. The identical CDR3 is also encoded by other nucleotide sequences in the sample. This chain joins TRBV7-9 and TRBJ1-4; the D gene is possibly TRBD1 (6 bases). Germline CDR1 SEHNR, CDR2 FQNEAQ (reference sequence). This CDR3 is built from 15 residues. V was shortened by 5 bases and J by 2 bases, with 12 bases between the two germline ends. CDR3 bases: TGTGCCAGCAGCCTGGGACACACGACTAATGAAAAACTGTTTTTT. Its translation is CASSLGHTTNEKLFF.

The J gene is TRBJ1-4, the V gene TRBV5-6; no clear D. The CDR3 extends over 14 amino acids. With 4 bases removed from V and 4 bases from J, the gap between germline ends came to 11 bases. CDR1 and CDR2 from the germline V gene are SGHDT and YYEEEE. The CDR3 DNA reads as TGTGCCAGCAGCGCCCTTGGGTATAATGAAAAACTGTTTTTT. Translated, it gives CASSALGYNEKLFF.

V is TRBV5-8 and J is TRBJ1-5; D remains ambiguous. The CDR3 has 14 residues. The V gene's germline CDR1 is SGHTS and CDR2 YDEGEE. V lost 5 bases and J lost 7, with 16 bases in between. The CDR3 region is CASSLRRRPQPQHF. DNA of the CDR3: TGTGCCAGCAGTCTCCGCAGAAGGCCCCAGCCCCAGCATTTT. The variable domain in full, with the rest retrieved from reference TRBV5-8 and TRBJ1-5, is EAGVTQSPTHLIKTRGQQATLRCSPISGHTSVYWYQQALGLGLQFLLWYDEGEERNRGNFPPRFSGRQFPNYSSELNVNALELEDSALYLCASSLRRRPQPQHFGDGTRLSIL.

For the CDR3, the DNA is TGTGCCAGCAGCTTAGACGACAGGGGGCTTCTGGTGGGAATTGCAACTAATGAAAAACTGTTTTTT. Residues: CASSLDDRGLLVGIATNEKLFF. The chain links TRBV7-6 to TRBJ1-4; 10 positions match TRBD1. The germline V gene has CDR1 SGHVS and CDR2 FNYEAQ. The V gene end was trimmed by 1 base and the J gene end by 0 bases; junction bases not matched to a gene: 17. The CDR3 covers 22 residues.

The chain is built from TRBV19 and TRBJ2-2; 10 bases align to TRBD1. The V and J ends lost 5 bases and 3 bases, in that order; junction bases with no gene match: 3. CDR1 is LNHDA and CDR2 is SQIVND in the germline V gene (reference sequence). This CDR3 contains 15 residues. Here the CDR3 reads CASSSGTGDTGELFF. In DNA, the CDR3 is TGTGCCAGTAGTTCGGGGACAGGGGACACCGGGGAGCTGTTTTTT.

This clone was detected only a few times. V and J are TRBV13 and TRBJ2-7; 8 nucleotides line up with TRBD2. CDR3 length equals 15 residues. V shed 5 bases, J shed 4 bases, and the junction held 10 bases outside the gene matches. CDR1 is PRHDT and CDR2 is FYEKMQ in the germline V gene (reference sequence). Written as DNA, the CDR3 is TGTGCCAGCAGCACCCCGGCGGGAGGACAGTACGAGCAGTACTTC. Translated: CASSTPAGGQYEQYF.

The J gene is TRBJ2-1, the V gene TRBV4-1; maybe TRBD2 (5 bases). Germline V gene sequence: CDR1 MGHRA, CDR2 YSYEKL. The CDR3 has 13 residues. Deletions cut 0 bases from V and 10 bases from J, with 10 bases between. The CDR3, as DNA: TGCGCCAGCAGCCAAGATCCTAGCCGGGAGCAGTTCTTC. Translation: CASSQDPSREQFF.

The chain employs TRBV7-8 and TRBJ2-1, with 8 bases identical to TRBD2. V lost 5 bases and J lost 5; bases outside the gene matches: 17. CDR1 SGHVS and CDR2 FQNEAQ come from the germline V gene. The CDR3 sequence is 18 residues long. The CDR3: CASSARQDGGEINNEQFF. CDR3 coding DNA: TGTGCCAGCAGCGCGCGCCAAGACGGGGGGGAGATAAACAATGAGCAGTTCTTC.

CDR3 amino acids: CASSFGELAYYEQYF. The CDR3 DNA reads as TGCGCCAGCAGCTTTGGGGAACTAGCCTACTACGAGCAGTACTTC. This sequence joins TRBV5-1 and TRBJ2-7; D is possibly TRBD2 (6 bases). The V gene lost 2 bases and the J gene lost 3 bases, with 15 bases spanning the gap. Looked up from germline, CDR1 is SGHRS and CDR2 is YFSETQ. This CDR3 is 15 amino acids long.

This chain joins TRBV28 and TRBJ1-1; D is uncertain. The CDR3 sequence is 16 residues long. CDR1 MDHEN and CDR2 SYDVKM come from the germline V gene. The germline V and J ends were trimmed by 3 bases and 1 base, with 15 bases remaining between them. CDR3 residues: CASSFSGGVKNTEAFF. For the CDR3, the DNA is TGTGCCAGCAGTTTTTCGGGTGGGGTGAAGAACACTGAAGCTTTCTTT.

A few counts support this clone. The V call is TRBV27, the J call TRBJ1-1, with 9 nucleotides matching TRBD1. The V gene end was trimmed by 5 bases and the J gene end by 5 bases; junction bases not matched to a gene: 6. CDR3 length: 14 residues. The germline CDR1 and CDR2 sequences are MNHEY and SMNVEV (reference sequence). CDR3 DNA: TGTGCCAGCAGTGACCGGGACAGGGTTACTGAAGCTTTCTTT. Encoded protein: CASSDRDRVTEAFF.

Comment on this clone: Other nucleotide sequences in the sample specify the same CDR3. The CDR3 nucleotides read TGTGCCAGCAGCTTGCGGCGGGAGTCCTACAATGAGCAGTTCTTC. This codes for CASSLRRESYNEQFF. The genes are TRBV5-4 and TRBJ2-1, with TRBD2 matching over 7 bases. The CDR3 sequence is 15 residues long. CDR1 and CDR2 (germline): SGHNT, YYREEE (reference sequence). The ends lost 1 base at V and 1 base at J; junction bases unmatched: 2.

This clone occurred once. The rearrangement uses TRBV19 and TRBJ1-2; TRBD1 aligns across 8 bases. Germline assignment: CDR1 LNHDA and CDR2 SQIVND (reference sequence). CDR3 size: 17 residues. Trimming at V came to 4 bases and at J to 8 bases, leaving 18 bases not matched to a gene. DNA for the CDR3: TGTGCCAGTAGTACCCAGCTCATCCCAACAGGGGGGCAAGGCTACACCTTC. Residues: CASSTQLIPTGGQGYTF.

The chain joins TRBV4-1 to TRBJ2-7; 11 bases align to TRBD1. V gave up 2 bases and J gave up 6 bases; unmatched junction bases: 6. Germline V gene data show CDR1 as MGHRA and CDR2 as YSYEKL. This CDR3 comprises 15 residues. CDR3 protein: CASSQFGTGGGEQYF. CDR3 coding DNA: TGCGCCAGCAGCCAATTTGGGACAGGGGGTGGCGAGCAGTACTTC.

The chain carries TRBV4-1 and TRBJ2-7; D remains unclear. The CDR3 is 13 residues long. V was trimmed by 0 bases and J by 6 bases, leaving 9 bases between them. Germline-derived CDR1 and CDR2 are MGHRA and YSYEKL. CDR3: CASSQEVTSEQYF. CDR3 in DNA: TGCGCCAGCAGCCAAGAAGTAACGAGCGAGCAGTACTTC.

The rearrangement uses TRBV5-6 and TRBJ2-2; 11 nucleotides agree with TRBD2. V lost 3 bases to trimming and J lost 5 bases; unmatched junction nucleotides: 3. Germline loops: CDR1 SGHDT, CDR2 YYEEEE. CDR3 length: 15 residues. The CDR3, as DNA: TGTGCCAGCAGCTGGGCTAGCGGGAGGACCGGGGAGCTGTTTTTT. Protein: CASSWASGRTGELFF. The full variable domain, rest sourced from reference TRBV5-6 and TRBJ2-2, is DAGVTQSPTHLIKTRGQQVTLRCSPKSGHDTVSWYQQALGQGPQFIFQYYEEEERQRGNFPDRFSGHQFPNYSSELNVNALLLGDSALYLCASSWASGRTGELFFGEGSRLTVL.

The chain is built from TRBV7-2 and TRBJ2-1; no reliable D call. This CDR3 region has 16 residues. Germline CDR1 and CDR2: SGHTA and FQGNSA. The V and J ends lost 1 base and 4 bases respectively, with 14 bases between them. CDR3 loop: CASSLDRTVTYNEQFF. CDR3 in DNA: TGTGCCAGCAGCTTAGATCGAACTGTAACTTACAATGAGCAGTTCTTC.

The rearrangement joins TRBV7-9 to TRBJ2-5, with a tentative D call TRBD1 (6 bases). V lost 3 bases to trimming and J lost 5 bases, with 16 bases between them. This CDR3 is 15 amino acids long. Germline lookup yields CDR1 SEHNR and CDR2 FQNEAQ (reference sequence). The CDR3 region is CASSFVIQGRETQYF. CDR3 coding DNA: TGTGCCAGCAGCTTCGTAATACAGGGTAGGGAGACCCAGTACTTC.

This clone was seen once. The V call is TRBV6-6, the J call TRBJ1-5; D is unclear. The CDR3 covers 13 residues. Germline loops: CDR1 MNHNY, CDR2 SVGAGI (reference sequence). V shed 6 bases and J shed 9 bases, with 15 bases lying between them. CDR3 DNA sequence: TGTGCCAGCAGGGTCGCTGAAACTCTGCCCCAGCATTTT. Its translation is CASRVAETLPQHF.

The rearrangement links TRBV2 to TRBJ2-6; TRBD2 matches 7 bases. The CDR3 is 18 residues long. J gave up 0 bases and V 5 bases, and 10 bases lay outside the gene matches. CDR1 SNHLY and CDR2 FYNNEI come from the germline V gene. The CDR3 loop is CASSFNAGVSSGANVLTF. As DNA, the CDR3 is TGTGCCAGCAGTTTTAACGCGGGGGTATCCTCTGGGGCCAACGTCCTGACTTTC.

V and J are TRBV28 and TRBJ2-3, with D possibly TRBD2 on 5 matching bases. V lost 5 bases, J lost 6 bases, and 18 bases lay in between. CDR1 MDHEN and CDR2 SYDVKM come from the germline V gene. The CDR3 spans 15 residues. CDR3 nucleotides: TGTGCCAGCAGTCCCCAGGACTTCCCTACGGATACGCAGTATTTT. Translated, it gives CASSPQDFPTDTQYF.

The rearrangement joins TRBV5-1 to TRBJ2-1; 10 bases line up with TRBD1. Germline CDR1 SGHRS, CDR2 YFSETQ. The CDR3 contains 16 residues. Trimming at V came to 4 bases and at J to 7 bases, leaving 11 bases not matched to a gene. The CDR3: CASSPWTGGSLNEQFF. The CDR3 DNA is TGCGCCAGCAGCCCGTGGACAGGGGGATCTTTGAATGAGCAGTTCTTC.

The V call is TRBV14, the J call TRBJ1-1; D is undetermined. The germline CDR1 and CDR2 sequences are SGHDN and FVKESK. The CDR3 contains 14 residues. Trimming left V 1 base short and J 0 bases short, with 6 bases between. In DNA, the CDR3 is TGTGCCAGCAGCCAAGCCGCCTTGAACACTGAAGCTTTCTTT. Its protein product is CASSQAALNTEAFF.

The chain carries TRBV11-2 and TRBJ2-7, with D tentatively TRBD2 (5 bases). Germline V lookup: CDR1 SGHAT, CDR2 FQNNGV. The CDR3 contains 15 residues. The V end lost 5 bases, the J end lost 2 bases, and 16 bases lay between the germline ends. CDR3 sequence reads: CASSEKRTHTYEQYF. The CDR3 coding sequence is TGTGCCAGCAGCGAGAAACGGACTCATACCTACGAGCAGTACTTC.

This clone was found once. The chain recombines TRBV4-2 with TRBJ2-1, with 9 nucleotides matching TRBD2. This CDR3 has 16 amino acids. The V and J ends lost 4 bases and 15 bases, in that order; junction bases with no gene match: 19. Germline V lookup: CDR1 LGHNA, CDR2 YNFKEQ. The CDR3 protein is CASSPDGKRTSVFWFF. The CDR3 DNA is TGTGCCAGCAGCCCCGATGGAAAGAGGACTAGCGTATTTTGGTTCTTC.

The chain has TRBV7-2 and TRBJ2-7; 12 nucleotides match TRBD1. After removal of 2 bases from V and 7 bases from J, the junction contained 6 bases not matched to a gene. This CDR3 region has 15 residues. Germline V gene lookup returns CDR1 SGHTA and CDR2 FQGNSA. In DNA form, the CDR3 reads TGTGCCAGCAGCTTACGGGGACAGGGGGCGTGGGAGCAGTACTTC. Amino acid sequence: CASSLRGQGAWEQYF.

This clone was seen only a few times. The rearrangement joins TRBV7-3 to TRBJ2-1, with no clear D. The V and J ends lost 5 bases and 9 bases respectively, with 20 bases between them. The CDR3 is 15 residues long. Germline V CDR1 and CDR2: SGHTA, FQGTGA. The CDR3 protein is CASSNQDHRFGEQFF. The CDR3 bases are TGTGCCAGCAGCAACCAGGACCACCGTTTCGGTGAGCAGTTCTTC.